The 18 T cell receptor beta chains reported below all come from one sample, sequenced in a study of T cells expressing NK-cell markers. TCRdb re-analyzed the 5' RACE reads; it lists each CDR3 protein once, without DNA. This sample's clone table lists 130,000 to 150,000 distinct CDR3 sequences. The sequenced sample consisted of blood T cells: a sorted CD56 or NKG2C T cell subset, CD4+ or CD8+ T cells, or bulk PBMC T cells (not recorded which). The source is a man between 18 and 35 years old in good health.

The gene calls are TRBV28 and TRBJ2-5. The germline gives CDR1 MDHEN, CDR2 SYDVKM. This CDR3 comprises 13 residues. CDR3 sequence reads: CASRFGPLETQYF.

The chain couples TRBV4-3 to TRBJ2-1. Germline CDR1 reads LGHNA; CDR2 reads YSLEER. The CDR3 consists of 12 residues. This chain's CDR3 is CASSQSNNEQFF.

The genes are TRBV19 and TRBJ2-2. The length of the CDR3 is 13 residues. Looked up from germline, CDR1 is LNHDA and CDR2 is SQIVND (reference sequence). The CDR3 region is CASSIVGTGELFF.

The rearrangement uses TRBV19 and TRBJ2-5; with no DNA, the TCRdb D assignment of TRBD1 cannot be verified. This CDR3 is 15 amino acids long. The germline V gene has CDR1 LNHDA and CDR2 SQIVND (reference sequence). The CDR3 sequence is CASSIFWSGEETQYF.

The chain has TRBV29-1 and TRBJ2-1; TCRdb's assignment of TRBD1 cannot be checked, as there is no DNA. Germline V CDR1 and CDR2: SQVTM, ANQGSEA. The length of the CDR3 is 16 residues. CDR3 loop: CSVEARRGEPYNEQFF.

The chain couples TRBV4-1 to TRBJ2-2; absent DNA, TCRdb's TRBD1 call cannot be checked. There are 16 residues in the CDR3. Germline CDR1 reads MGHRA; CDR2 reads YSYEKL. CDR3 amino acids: CASSQGGKGGTGELFF.

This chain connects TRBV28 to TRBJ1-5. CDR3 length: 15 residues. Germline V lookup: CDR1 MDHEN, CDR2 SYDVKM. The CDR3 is CATTGTGGGNQPQHF.

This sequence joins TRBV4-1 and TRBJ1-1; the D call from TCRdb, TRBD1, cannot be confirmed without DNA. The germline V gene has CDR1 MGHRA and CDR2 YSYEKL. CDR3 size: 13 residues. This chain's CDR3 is CASSQVRDREAFF.

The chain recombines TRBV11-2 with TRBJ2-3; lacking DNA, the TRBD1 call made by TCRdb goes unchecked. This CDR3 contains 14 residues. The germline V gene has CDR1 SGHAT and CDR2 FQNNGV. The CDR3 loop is CASSSTGFTDTQYF. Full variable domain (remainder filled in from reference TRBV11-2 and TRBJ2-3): EAGVAQSPRYKIIEKRQSVAFWCNPISGHATLYWYQQILGQGPKLLIQFQNNGVVDDSQLPKDRFSAERLKGVDSTLKIQPAKLEDSAVYLCASSSTGFTDTQYFGPGTRLTVL.

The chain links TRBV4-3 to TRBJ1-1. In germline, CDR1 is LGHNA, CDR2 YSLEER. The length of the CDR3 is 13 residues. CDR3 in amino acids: CASSQVSGGVAFF.

CDR3 protein: CASTLTGGTEAFF. The chain carries TRBV27 and TRBJ1-1; TCRdb's D call, TRBD1, is unchecked because there is no DNA. Germline assignment: CDR1 MNHEY and CDR2 SMNVEV (reference sequence). There are 13 residues in the CDR3.

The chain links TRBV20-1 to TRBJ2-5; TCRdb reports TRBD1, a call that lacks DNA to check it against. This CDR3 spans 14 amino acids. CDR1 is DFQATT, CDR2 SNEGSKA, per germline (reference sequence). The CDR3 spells CSAREQGGQETQYF.

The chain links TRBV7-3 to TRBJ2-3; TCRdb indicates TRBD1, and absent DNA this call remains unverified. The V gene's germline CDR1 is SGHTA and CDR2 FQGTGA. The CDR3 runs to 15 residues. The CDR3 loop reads CASSPVYRAADTQYF.

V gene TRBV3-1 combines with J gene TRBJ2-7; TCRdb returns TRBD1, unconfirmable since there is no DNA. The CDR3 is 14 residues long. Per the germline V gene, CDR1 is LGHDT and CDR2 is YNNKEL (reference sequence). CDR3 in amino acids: CASSQDPEGDEQYF.

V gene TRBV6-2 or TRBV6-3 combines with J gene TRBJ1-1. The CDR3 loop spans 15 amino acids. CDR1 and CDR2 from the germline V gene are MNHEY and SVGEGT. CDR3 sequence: CATLGVRAENTEAFF.

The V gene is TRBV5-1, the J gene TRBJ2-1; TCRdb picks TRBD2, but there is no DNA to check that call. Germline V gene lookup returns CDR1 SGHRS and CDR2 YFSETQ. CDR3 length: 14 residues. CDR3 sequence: CASSLVASPNEQFF.

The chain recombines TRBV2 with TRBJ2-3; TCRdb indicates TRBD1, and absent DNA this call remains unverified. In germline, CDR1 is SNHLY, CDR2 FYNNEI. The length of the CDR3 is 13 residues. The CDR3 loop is CASSEWTRDTQYF.

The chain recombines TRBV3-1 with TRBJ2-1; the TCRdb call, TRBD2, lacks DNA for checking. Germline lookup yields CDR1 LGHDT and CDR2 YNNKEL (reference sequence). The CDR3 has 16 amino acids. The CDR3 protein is CASSPPRASDYNEQFF.